The 28 T cell receptor beta chains below all came from one sample that was sequenced in a study of sequential checkpoint blockade in melanoma (dated by TCRdb to the late 2010s). Libraries came from the immunoSEQ multiplex PCR assay. Entries here come from immuneACCESS through TCRdb and include only in-frame sequences with V and J called. Some clones fail to appear in such tables; in the studies checked, an unresolved V gene covers under half of the shortfall, and the cause of the remainder is unknown. This sample comprises 40,000 or so clones, 70% to 90% of them detected only once. The ten largest clones represent more than 10% of the sample. Taken with the paper, the label for treatment or condition translates to: randomized to nivolumab then ipilimumab (arm A) or the reverse (arm B). The sample here was CD8+ T cells sorted from blood (inferred from file names), taken from a patient given nivolumab and ipilimumab in sequence. Receptors were obtained from a human donor with melanoma.

The rearrangement joins TRBV10-2 to TRBJ2-3; 8 nucleotides line up with TRBD2. The CDR3 runs to 15 residues. Germline CDR1 and CDR2: WSHSY and SAAADI. The trim removed 0 bases at V and 8 bases at J, leaving 7 bases unmatched. CDR3 nucleotide sequence: TGCGCCAGCAGTGAGTCTCTAGCGGGTTTAGGTACGCAGTATTTT. Its translation: CASSESLAGLGTQYF.

This clone was counted a few times. This chain joins TRBV7-9 and TRBJ2-2; 7 positions match TRBD2. The V segment lost 0 bases and the J segment 6 bases; nucleotides outside the gene matches: 1. The CDR3 covers 14 residues. Germline V lookup: CDR1 SEHNR, CDR2 FQNEAQ (reference sequence). The chain's CDR3 is CASSLAGGPGELFF. The DNA of the CDR3 is TGTGCCAGCAGCTTAGCGGGAGGGCCCGGGGAGCTGTTTTTT.

The chain combines TRBV9 with TRBJ1-2, with 7 bases matching TRBD1. The ends lost 0 bases at V and 4 bases at J; junction bases unmatched: 3. The CDR3 totals 14 residues. Germline CDR1 SGDLS, CDR2 YYNGEE. CDR3 region: CASSVGQGIYGYTF. The CDR3 DNA reads TGTGCCAGCAGCGTAGGACAGGGTATCTATGGCTACACCTTC.

This sequence joins TRBV10-1 and TRBJ2-1; D gene ambiguous. CDR1 and CDR2 (germline): WNHNN, SYGVQD (reference sequence). Trimming cost V 0 bases and J 2 bases, with 11 bases left between them. The CDR3 length is 16 residues. The CDR3 DNA sequence: TGCGCCAGCAGTGAGTCGATAGGTACTACCTACAATGAGCAGTTCTTC. It translates to CASSESIGTTYNEQFF.

The CDR3, as DNA: TGTGCCAGCAGTGAAGGGGGGGAGGCCAATCAGCCCCAGCATTTT. Protein sequence: CASSEGGEANQPQHF. V gene TRBV6-4 combines with J gene TRBJ1-5; perhaps TRBD1 as D (6 bases). Germline V gene sequence: CDR1 MRHNA, CDR2 SNTAGT. The V gene lost 3 bases and the J gene lost 3 bases, with 12 bases spanning the gap. CDR3 length: 15 amino acids.

The CDR3 DNA is TGTGCCAGCAGCTTAGGAGGTTCGATGTTTTTT. Its translation: CASSLGGSMFF. The V call is TRBV25-1, the J call TRBJ1-4; D remains ambiguous. The CDR3 length is 11 residues. V lost 6 bases to trimming and J lost 15 bases, with 14 bases between them. Germline assignment: CDR1 MGHDK and CDR2 SYGVNS.

The rearrangement joins TRBV5-6 to TRBJ2-5; 9 bases are a match to TRBD2. Matching the DNA end better, TRBJ2-7 makes the J call doubtful. The germline V gene encodes CDR1 SGHDT and CDR2 YYEEEE. The CDR3 is made up of 15 amino acids. The CDR3 here is CASSLRLAGPYEQYF. The CDR3 DNA is TGTGCCAGCAGCTTGAGGCTAGCGGGGCCTTACGAGCAGTACTTC.

This clone appeared a few times. The rearrangement joins TRBV28 to TRBJ2-7; TRBD1 matches at 9 bases. V lost 9 bases to trimming and J lost 2 bases; unmatched junction nucleotides: 8. The CDR3 loop spans 14 amino acids. The V gene's germline CDR1 is MDHEN and CDR2 SYDVKM. CDR3 sequence reads: CASGLGQGTYEQYF. The CDR3 DNA is TGTGCCAGTGGGCTGGGACAGGGCACCTACGAGCAGTACTTC.

The rearrangement links TRBV5-5 to TRBJ2-7; 7 nucleotides match TRBD1. The V segment lost 4 bases and the J segment 3 bases; nucleotides outside the gene matches: 10. Germline V gene data show CDR1 as SGHKS and CDR2 as YYEKEE (reference sequence). There are 15 residues in the CDR3. The CDR3 region has the DNA TGTGCCAGCAGCCCTAGGACAGGACCCCTCTACGAGCAGTACGTC. It specifies CASSPRTGPLYEQYV.

This clone was detected once. The chain is built from TRBV6-5 and TRBJ1-1; D may be TRBD1 (5 bases). The germline V and J ends were trimmed by 7 bases and 1 base, with 10 bases remaining between them. This CDR3 has 13 residues. Germline V CDR1 and CDR2: MNHEY, SVGAGI. CDR3 protein: CASNNGGNTEAFF. DNA of the CDR3: TGTGCCAGCAACAACGGGGGGAACACTGAAGCTTTCTTT.

The chain recombines TRBV27 with TRBJ2-7; D unclear. V gave up 3 bases and J gave up 4 bases, with 10 bases separating them. Germline-derived CDR1 and CDR2 are MNHEY and SMNVEV (reference sequence). This CDR3 spans 13 amino acids. The chain's CDR3 is CASSFTGAYEQYF. CDR3 nucleotides: TGTGCCAGCAGTTTCACCGGTGCGTACGAGCAGTACTTC.

This CDR3 is CASGLLGEGYYGYTF. The CDR3 DNA sequence: TGTGCCAGCGGCCTATTGGGCGAAGGCTACTATGGCTACACCTTC. The rearrangement uses TRBV5-4 and TRBJ1-2; D gene ambiguous. The length of the CDR3 is 15 residues. The ends were cut back, 7 bases at V and 3 bases at J, with 19 bases in the middle. Germline-derived CDR1 and CDR2 are SGHNT and YYREEE (reference sequence).

This chain joins TRBV5-6 and TRBJ2-2, with D possibly TRBD1 on 6 matching bases. Germline V lookup: CDR1 SGHDT, CDR2 YYEEEE. V was cut by 3 bases and J by 6 bases, with 9 bases left in between. This CDR3 is built from 13 residues. The CDR3: CASSWGRAGELFF. The CDR3 nucleotides read TGTGCCAGCAGCTGGGGGCGGGCCGGGGAGCTGTTTTTT.

This clone has just one count. The chain joins TRBV27 to TRBJ2-7, with D unresolved. Trimming cost V 4 bases and J 6 bases, with 13 bases left between them. There are 13 residues in the CDR3. Germline V gene lookup returns CDR1 MNHEY and CDR2 SMNVEV (reference sequence). CDR3 sequence (DNA): TGTGCCAGCAGTTCTAGAGGTCCGGTCGAGCAGTACTTC. Protein sequence: CASSSRGPVEQYF.

The chain is built from TRBV15 and TRBJ1-5; D not certain. The CDR3 totals 14 residues. Germline V gives CDR1 LNHNV, CDR2 YYDKDF (reference sequence). V lost 5 bases, J lost 7 bases, and 15 bases lay in between. CDR3 coding DNA: TGTGCCACCAGCGCTACTACTCGCCCGCAGCCCCAGCATTTT. Translating gives CATSATTRPQPQHF.

The rearrangement links TRBV11-2 to TRBJ1-2; 9 bases are a match to TRBD1. The CDR3 spans 17 residues. Trimming cost V 1 base and J 4 bases; bases outside gene matches: 10. CDR1 SGHAT and CDR2 FQNNGV come from the germline V gene. The DNA for the CDR3 is TGTGCCAGCAGCTTAGTACTACAGGGGGCGCCTTTCTATGGCTACACCTTC. Amino acid sequence: CASSLVLQGAPFYGYTF.

The chain uses TRBV27 and TRBJ2-2; 7 bases are shared with TRBD1. The CDR3 contains 13 residues. The J segment lost 6 bases and the V segment lost 3 bases, leaving 1 base of the junction unmatched. Per germline, CDR1 MNHEY and CDR2 SMNVEV (reference sequence). The CDR3 DNA reads as TGTGCCAGCAGTTTCCAGGGGGCCGGGGAGCTGTTTTTT. Translating it yields CASSFQGAGELFF.

The gene calls are TRBV19 and TRBJ1-1; D is unresolved. CDR1 LNHDA and CDR2 SQIVND come from the germline V gene (reference sequence). The V end lost 7 bases, the J end lost 6 bases, and 9 bases lay between the germline ends. The CDR3 spans 11 residues. This CDR3 reads CASTQWPEAFF. CDR3 coding DNA: TGTGCCAGTACCCAGTGGCCTGAAGCTTTCTTT.

The V and J genes are TRBV5-1 and TRBJ1-1, with D possibly matching TRBD1 (5 bases). The V and J ends lost 4 bases and 1 base respectively, with 17 bases between them. This CDR3 region has 16 residues. From germline, CDR1 is SGHRS and CDR2 YFSETQ. The CDR3 DNA reads as TGCGCCAGCAGCCGAGACCCGACAGCCAGGAACACTGAAGCTTTCTTT. Encoded protein: CASSRDPTARNTEAFF. Together with reference TRBV5-1 and TRBJ1-1, the CDR3 gives the full variable domain: KAGVTQTPRYLIKTRGQQVTLSCSPISGHRSVSWYQQTPGQGLQFLFEYFSETQRNKGNFPGRFSGRQFSNSRSEMNVSTLELGDSALYLCASSRDPTARNTEAFFGQGTRLTVV.

The chain joins TRBV14 to TRBJ2-7, with 14 bases identical to TRBD2. The V gene end was trimmed by 4 bases and the J gene end by 1 base; junction bases not matched to a gene: 9. CDR1 and CDR2 from the germline V gene are SGHDN and FVKESK. This CDR3 has 18 amino acids. As DNA, the CDR3 is TGTGCCAGCAGCCCCGGGACTAGCGGGAGCGGGAGATCCTACGAGCAGTACGTC. This codes for CASSPGTSGSGRSYEQYV.

This clone was counted a single time. The DNA for the CDR3 is TGTGCCGCGGGTGACTCTACCTACGAGCAGTACTTC. It translates to CAAGDSTYEQYF. The gene calls are TRBV27 and TRBJ2-7; weak D call: TRBD2 (5 bases). The V gene's germline CDR1 is MNHEY and CDR2 SMNVEV (reference sequence). V was clipped by 11 bases and J by 2 bases, with 13 bases between them. The CDR3 extends over 12 amino acids.

The CDR3 DNA sequence: TGTGCCAGTACCTTAGGACAGGCGAAGAACACTGAAGCTTTCTTT. Translated: CASTLGQAKNTEAFF. V is TRBV19 and J is TRBJ1-1; TRBD1 aligns across 7 bases. Germline lookup yields CDR1 LNHDA and CDR2 SQIVND (reference sequence). The ends lost 7 bases at V and 1 base at J; junction bases unmatched: 9. CDR3 length: 15 residues.

V gene TRBV7-7 combines with J gene TRBJ2-2; a weak D match, TRBD2 (5 bases). CDR1 is SSHAT and CDR2 is FNYEAQ in the germline V gene (reference sequence). The CDR3 has 13 residues. V was trimmed by 6 bases and J by 5 bases, leaving 10 bases between them. This CDR3 reads CASRAPGTGELFF. CDR3 nucleotides: TGTGCCAGCAGGGCTCCGGGGACCGGGGAGCTGTTTTTT. The whole variable domain, filled in from reference TRBV7-7 and TRBJ2-2, reads GAGVSQSPRYKVTKRGQDVTLRCDPISSHATLYWYQQALGQGPEFLTYFNYEAQPDKSGLPSDRFSAERPEGSISTLTIQRTEQRDSAMYRCASRAPGTGELFFGEGSRLTVL.

The chain combines TRBV27 with TRBJ2-6; 8 nucleotides line up with TRBD1. This CDR3 is built from 19 residues. From germline, CDR1 is MNHEY and CDR2 SMNVEV (reference sequence). The V and J ends lost 4 bases and 2 bases, in that order; junction bases with no gene match: 13. CDR3 coding DNA: TGTGCCAGCAGTTCCCTGACAGGGGACCCCTTCACTGGGGCCAACGTCCTGACTTTC. Protein product: CASSSLTGDPFTGANVLTF. Filled out from reference TRBV27 and TRBJ2-6, the complete variable domain reads EAQVTQNPRYLITVTGKKLTVTCSQNMNHEYMSWYRQDPGLGLRQIYYSMNVEVTDKGDVPEGYKVSRKEKRNFPLILESPSPNQTSLYFCASSSLTGDPFTGANVLTFGAGSRLTVL.

The gene calls are TRBV4-1 and TRBJ1-1; tentatively, D is TRBD1 (5 bases). V lost 7 bases and J lost 3, with 12 bases in between. This CDR3 is 13 amino acids long. Looked up from germline, CDR1 is MGHRA and CDR2 is YSYEKL. The chain's CDR3 is CASTGRGDTEAFF. Written as DNA, the CDR3 is TGCGCCAGCACCGGCCGGGGGGACACTGAAGCTTTCTTT.

The chain carries TRBV7-9 and TRBJ2-1, with 8 nucleotides matching TRBD1. Looked up from germline, CDR1 is SEHNR and CDR2 is FQNEAQ (reference sequence). V trimming: 2 bases; J trimming: 4 bases; junction bases outside the gene matches: 7. This CDR3 has 16 residues. DNA of the CDR3: TGTGCCAGCAGCTTAAACCAGGGGGCAGGTTACAATGAGCAGTTCTTC. Protein sequence: CASSLNQGAGYNEQFF.

The J gene is TRBJ2-7, the V gene TRBV25-1, with D possibly being TRBD2 (5 bases). Germline CDR1 MGHDK, CDR2 SYGVNS. The CDR3 has 16 amino acids. Trimming left V 1 base short and J 2 bases short, with 15 bases between. As DNA, the CDR3 is TGTGCCAGCAGTGAATTTCGGGGAAACGGGGCCTACGAGCAGTACTTC. This codes for CASSEFRGNGAYEQYF.

J is TRBJ2-1 and V is TRBV28, with TRBD1 as a possible D gene (6 bases). This CDR3 has 13 amino acids. The germline V and J ends were trimmed by 3 bases and 7 bases, with 10 bases remaining between them. Germline V gene data show CDR1 as MDHEN and CDR2 as SYDVKM. The CDR3: CASSFRQGNEQFF. The CDR3 DNA reads TGTGCCAGCAGTTTTAGGCAGGGGAATGAGCAGTTCTTC. Combining the CDR3 with reference TRBV28 and TRBJ2-1 gives the whole variable domain DVKVTQSSRYLVKRTGEKVFLECVQDMDHENMFWYRQDPGLGLRLIYFSYDVKMKEKGDIPEGYSVSREKKERFSLILESASTNQTSMYLCASSFRQGNEQFFGPGTRLTVL.